This TCR beta chain was captured by sequencing in a study of T cell responses to AZD1222 COVID-19 vaccine. Study outcomes and limitations: Elevations in Spike-specific TCR breadth and depth followed administration of two AZD1222 doses. The repertoires were collected only after the peak T cell response. Clonal diversity was possibly underestimated, and the donors were mostly white British, with more females.

Details on this clone: As yet, its antigen is unknown.

Assay used: immunoSEQ multiplex PCR; TCRdb lists only in-frame clones, some missing. This sample has over 100,000 clones; about nine tenths occur once, and the top ten carry around 22%. Trimming took off 1 base at V and 4 bases at J, with 16 bases between the two ends. In germline, CDR1 is PRHDT, CDR2 FYEKMQ (reference sequence). This CDR3 spans 16 amino acids. The sequence derives from an adult in good health. This sequence joins TRBV13 and TRBJ1-1, with a weak D call TRBD1 (6 bases). The sample consisted of peripheral blood, taken on day 0 of AZD1222 vaccination. In nucleotides, the CDR3 is TGTGCCAGCAGCTTAGAAGGGGGGCCCAGGGGCACTGAAGCTTTCTTT. This gives the protein CASSLEGGPRGTEAFF.